The 20 T cell receptor beta chains presented below share a single source sample, sequenced in a study of cytomegalovirus exposure and HLA in healthy donors. PCR used 60 Vbeta primers and 13 Jbeta primers. Method: immunoSEQ multiplex PCR; TCRdb's copy keeps in-frame clones and lacks some. The data contain approximately 120,000 clones, around 73% of them singletons. Sequencing was done on a sample of PBMCs. These receptors were collected from a man aged 25 to 40 in good health and CMV-seropositive.

The rearrangement joins TRBV29-1 to TRBJ2-2; 11 nucleotides agree with TRBD2. The ends lost 6 bases at V and 1 base at J; junction bases unmatched: 19. Germline CDR1 SQVTM, CDR2 ANQGSEA. CDR3 length: 20 residues. CDR3 region: CSVHRSVSGRAGLNTGELFF. CDR3 sequence (DNA): TGCAGCGTCCACCGGTCGGTTAGCGGGAGGGCGGGCTTGAACACCGGGGAGCTGTTTTTT.

The rearrangement links TRBV30 to TRBJ2-7; 9 bases map to TRBD1. The trim removed 2 bases at V and 3 bases at J, leaving 11 bases unmatched. Germline V lookup: CDR1 GTSNPN, CDR2 SVGIG (reference sequence). CDR3 size: 16 residues. The CDR3 loop is CAWSIRKGTGSYEQYF. The CDR3 bases are TGTGCCTGGAGTATAAGAAAAGGGACAGGGAGCTACGAGCAGTACTTC.

This clone turned up a few times. The rearrangement joins TRBV9 to TRBJ2-1, with 7 bases identical to TRBD2. After removal of 3 bases from V and 2 bases from J, the junction contained 8 bases not matched to a gene. Looked up from germline, CDR1 is SGDLS and CDR2 is YYNGEE. The CDR3 runs to 16 residues. The CDR3 loop is CASSASPGGTYNEQFF. CDR3 nucleotides: TGTGCCAGCAGCGCCTCGCCCGGGGGGACCTACAATGAGCAGTTCTTC.

The chain recombines TRBV10-3 with TRBJ2-1; TRBD2 agrees at 9 bases. Germline V lookup: CDR1 ENHRY, CDR2 SYGVKD. This CDR3 has 14 residues. V dropped 3 bases and J dropped 4; count of bases not matched to a gene: 1. Here the CDR3 reads CAISELAGYNEQFF. In DNA, the CDR3 is TGTGCCATCAGTGAACTAGCGGGTTACAATGAGCAGTTCTTC.

This chain joins TRBV4-3 and TRBJ2-4; maybe TRBD2 (6 bases). The V end was cut by 1 base, the J end by 2 bases, with 9 bases between. The CDR3 has 15 residues. Per germline, CDR1 LGHNA and CDR2 YSLEER. CDR3 region: CASSQVGGTKNIQYF. DNA for the CDR3: TGCGCCAGCAGCCAAGTGGGAGGCACCAAAAACATTCAGTACTTC.

This clone has a handful of counts. V is TRBV9 and J is TRBJ2-2, with 8 bases that match TRBD2. The junction had 3 bases not matched to a gene; V was cut back by 2 bases and J by 0 bases. The CDR3 loop spans 16 amino acids. CDR1 is SGDLS and CDR2 is YYNGEE in the germline V gene. The CDR3 region is CASSVLAGPNTGELFF. CDR3 in DNA: TGTGCCAGCAGCGTCTTAGCGGGGCCGAACACCGGGGAGCTGTTTTTT. Variable domain in full (rest from reference TRBV9 and TRBJ2-2): DSGVTQTPKHLITATGQRVTLRCSPRSGDLSVYWYQQSLDQGLQFLIQYYNGEERAKGNILERFSAQQFPDLHSELNLSSLELGDSALYFCASSVLAGPNTGELFFGEGSRLTVL.

The V gene is TRBV6-5, the J gene TRBJ1-1; 7 bases fit TRBD1. With V trimmed by 6 bases and J by 10 bases, 8 bases remained unmatched. CDR3 length equals 12 residues. Germline V gene sequence: CDR1 MNHEY, CDR2 SVGAGI. CDR3 nucleotide sequence: TGTGCCAGCAGATCGACAGGGAGAAGAGCTTTCTTT. Protein product: CASRSTGRRAFF.

This clone was observed a few times. This chain links TRBV19 with TRBJ2-7; 12 nucleotides line up with TRBD1. The CDR3 is 15 residues long. Losses at the gene ends were 3 bases for V and 5 bases for J; bases not matched to a gene: 5. Germline assignment: CDR1 LNHDA and CDR2 SQIVND (reference sequence). The CDR3 DNA reads TGTGCCAGTAGTATGGGGGACAGGGGGCCCCACGAGCAGTACTTC. Its protein is CASSMGDRGPHEQYF. Full variable domain (remainder filled in from reference TRBV19 and TRBJ2-7): DGGITQSPKYLFRKEGQNVTLSCEQNLNHDAMYWYRQDPGQGLRLIYYSQIVNDFQKGDIAEGYSVSREKKESFPLTVTSAQKNPTAFYLCASSMGDRGPHEQYFGPGTRLTVT.

This sequence joins TRBV25-1 and TRBJ2-1; TRBD1 agrees at 7 bases. The J segment lost 2 bases and the V segment lost 3 bases, leaving 4 bases of the junction unmatched. Germline V gene data show CDR1 as MGHDK and CDR2 as SYGVNS. This CDR3 has 15 residues. CDR3 DNA: TGTGCCAGCAGTGATCTGGGACAGCCCTACAATGAGCAGTTCTTC. Translated: CASSDLGQPYNEQFF.

A single count supports this clone. The chain combines TRBV7-8 with TRBJ2-3; no firm D call. The germline CDR1 and CDR2 sequences are SGHVS and FQNEAQ. V dropped 3 bases and J dropped 5 bases, with 6 bases sitting between them. The CDR3 contains 12 residues. CDR3 residues: CASSFGGDTQYF. For the CDR3, the DNA is TGTGCCAGCAGCTTCGGTGGAGATACGCAGTATTTT.

This rearrangement joins TRBV4-2 to TRBJ1-2; no definite D call. V lost 0 bases and J lost 5, with 16 bases in between. The CDR3 length is 16 residues. The germline V gene encodes CDR1 LGHNA and CDR2 YNFKEQ. The chain's CDR3 is CASSQEKDAIAYGYTF. The CDR3 DNA sequence: TGTGCCAGCAGCCAAGAGAAGGATGCCATAGCGTATGGCTACACCTTC.

This clone was picked up a small number of times. The chain joins TRBV27 to TRBJ2-1; 10 nucleotides align to TRBD2. With V trimmed by 4 bases and J by 6 bases, 9 bases remained unmatched. Looked up from germline, CDR1 is MNHEY and CDR2 is SMNVEV (reference sequence). The CDR3 is made up of 16 amino acids. The CDR3 DNA reads as TGTGCCAGCAGTTCCCTTAGCGGGAGGTCCCCCAATGAGCAGTTCTTC. This codes for CASSSLSGRSPNEQFF.

The J gene is TRBJ2-5, the V gene TRBV10-3, with TRBD1 as a possible D gene (7 bases). The V gene lost 2 bases and the J gene lost 5 bases, with 21 bases spanning the gap. CDR1 and CDR2 from the germline V gene are ENHRY and SYGVKD. The CDR3 loop spans 17 amino acids. The CDR3 DNA reads TGTGCCATCAGTGAGGCCCGACAGGGAGGATTGAGGGAGACCCAGTACTTC. Translated: CAISEARQGGLRETQYF.

The V gene is TRBV29-1, the J gene TRBJ2-2; 11 bases match TRBD2. After removal of 2 bases from V and 3 bases from J, the junction contained 11 bases not matched to a gene. CDR3 length: 18 amino acids. Germline V gene sequence: CDR1 SQVTM, CDR2 ANQGSEA. CDR3 in amino acids: CSVESLAGATGYTGELFF. CDR3 nucleotides: TGCAGCGTTGAATCACTAGCGGGAGCAACTGGGTACACCGGGGAGCTGTTTTTT.

This clone was detected once. This rearrangement joins TRBV27 to TRBJ2-7; 9 positions agree with TRBD2. From germline, CDR1 is MNHEY and CDR2 SMNVEV (reference sequence). The J segment lost 3 bases and the V segment lost 6 bases, leaving 9 bases of the junction unmatched. The CDR3 consists of 15 residues. In DNA, the CDR3 is TGTGCCAGCAGCCCCCGTAGCGGGAGTATCTACGAGCAGTACTTC. Protein sequence: CASSPRSGSIYEQYF.

This chain connects TRBV15 to TRBJ1-5; possibly TRBD1 for D (5 bases). Germline V gene lookup returns CDR1 LNHNV and CDR2 YYDKDF (reference sequence). The length of the CDR3 is 15 residues. Trimming removed 0 bases from V and 7 bases from J, with 13 bases in between. The CDR3 region is CATSREAGGGQPQHF. CDR3 in DNA: TGTGCCACCAGCAGAGAGGCGGGGGGAGGGCAGCCCCAGCATTTT. The entire variable domain, with the rest obtained from reference TRBV15 and TRBJ1-5, is as follows: DAMVIQNPRYQVTQFGKPVTLSCSQTLNHNVMYWYQQKSSQAPKLLFHYYDKDFNNEADTPDNFQSRRPNTSFCFLDIRSPGLGDTAMYLCATSREAGGGQPQHFGDGTRLSIL.

V is TRBV6-5 and J is TRBJ2-3, with 9 bases identical to TRBD2. V was clipped by 11 bases and J by 6 bases; unmatched bases: 6. Germline V gene sequence: CDR1 MNHEY, CDR2 SVGAGI. This CDR3 comprises 12 residues. CDR3 nucleotide sequence: TGTGCCGGTAGCGGGAGTTGTGATACGCAGTATTTT. It encodes CAGSGSCDTQYF.

The chain has TRBV2 and TRBJ2-2, with 13 bases identical to TRBD2. The CDR3 is made up of 16 amino acids. V shed 5 bases, J shed 4 bases, and the junction held 4 bases outside the gene matches. Germline V gene data show CDR1 as SNHLY and CDR2 as FYNNEI. The CDR3 nucleotides read TGTGCCAGCAGTCAACTAGCGGGAGGGCTCACCGGGGAGCTGTTTTTT. Encoded protein: CASSQLAGGLTGELFF.

The chain combines TRBV25-1 with TRBJ1-4; 8 nucleotides match TRBD1. V was clipped by 9 bases and J by 10 bases; unmatched bases: 4. There are 11 residues in the CDR3. CDR1 is MGHDK, CDR2 SYGVNS, per germline. CDR3 sequence (DNA): TGTGCCAGTAAACAGGGGGGAAAACTGTTTTTT. This codes for CASKQGGKLFF.

The genes are TRBV29-1 and TRBJ1-1, with unresolved D. The CDR3 has 13 amino acids. Trimming removed 4 bases at V and 0 bases at J, with 9 bases between. Germline V lookup: CDR1 SQVTM, CDR2 ANQGSEA. CDR3 in amino acids: CSVGGRMNTEAFF. The CDR3 nucleotides read TGCAGCGTTGGCGGCCGCATGAACACTGAAGCTTTCTTT.